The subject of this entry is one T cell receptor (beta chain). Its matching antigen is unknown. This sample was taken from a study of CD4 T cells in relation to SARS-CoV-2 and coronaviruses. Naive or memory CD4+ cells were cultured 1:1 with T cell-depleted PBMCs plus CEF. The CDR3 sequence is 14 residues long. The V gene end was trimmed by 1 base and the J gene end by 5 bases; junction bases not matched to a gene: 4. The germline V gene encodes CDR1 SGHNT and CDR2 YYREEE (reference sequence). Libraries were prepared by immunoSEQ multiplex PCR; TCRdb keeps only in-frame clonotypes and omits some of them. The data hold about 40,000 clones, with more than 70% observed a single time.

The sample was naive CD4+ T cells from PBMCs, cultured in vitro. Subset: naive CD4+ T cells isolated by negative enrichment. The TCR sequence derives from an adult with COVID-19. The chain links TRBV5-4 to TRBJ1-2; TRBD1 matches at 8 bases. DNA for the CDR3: TGTGCCAGCAGCTTGCCAGGGGGCCGGTATGGCTACACCTTC. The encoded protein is CASSLPGGRYGYTF. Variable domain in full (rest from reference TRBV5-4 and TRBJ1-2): ETGVTQSPTHLIKTRGQQVTLRCSSQSGHNTVSWYQQALGQGPQFIFQYYREEENGRGNFPPRFSGLQFPNYSSELNVNALELDDSALYLCASSLPGGRYGYTFGSGTRLTVV.